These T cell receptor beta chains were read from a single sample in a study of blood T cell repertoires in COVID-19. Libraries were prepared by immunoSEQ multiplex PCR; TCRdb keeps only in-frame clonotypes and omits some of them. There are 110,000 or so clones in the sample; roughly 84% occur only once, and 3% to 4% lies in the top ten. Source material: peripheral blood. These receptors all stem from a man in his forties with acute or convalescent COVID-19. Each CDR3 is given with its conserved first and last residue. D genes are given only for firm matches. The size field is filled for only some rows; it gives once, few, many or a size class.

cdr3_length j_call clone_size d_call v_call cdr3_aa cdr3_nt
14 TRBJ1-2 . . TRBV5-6 CASSYRGGNYGYTF TGTGCCAGCAGCTATCGGGGGGGTAACTATGGCTACACCTTC
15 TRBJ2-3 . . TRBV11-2 CASNVGGTATDTQYF TGTGCCAGCAACGTAGGGGGGACAGCCACAGATACGCAGTATTTT
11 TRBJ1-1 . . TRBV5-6 CASSLAREAFF TGTGCCAGCAGCTTGGCGCGAGAAGCTTTCTTT
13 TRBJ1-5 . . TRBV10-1 CASSEREWQPQHF TGCGCCAGCAGTGAGCGGGAATGGCAGCCCCAGCATTTT
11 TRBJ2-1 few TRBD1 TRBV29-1 CSAMDRVGQFF TGCAGCGCAATGGACAGGGTGGGACAGTTCTTC
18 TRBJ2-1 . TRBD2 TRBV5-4 CASSLARVLAGDYNEQFF TGTGCCAGCAGCTTGGCCCGAGTTTTAGCGGGGGATTACAATGAGCAGTTCTTC
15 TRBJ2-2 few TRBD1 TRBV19 CASRTGTVNTGELFF TGTGCCAGTAGAACCGGGACAGTAAACACCGGGGAGCTGTTTTTT
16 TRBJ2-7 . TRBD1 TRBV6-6 CASSYPDRGLVHEQYF TGTGCCAGCAGTTACCCGGACAGGGGGCTTGTCCACGAGCAGTACTTC
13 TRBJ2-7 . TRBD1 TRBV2 CASRGQGDYEQYF TGTGCCAGCAGGGGACAGGGGGACTACGAGCAGTACTTC
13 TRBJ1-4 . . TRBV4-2 CASGGTSDEKLFF TGTGCCAGCGGGGGGACCTCCGATGAAAAACTGTTTTTT
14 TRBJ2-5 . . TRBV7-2 CASTLDSGKETQYF TGTGCCAGCACCCTAGATAGTGGTAAAGAGACCCAGTACTTC
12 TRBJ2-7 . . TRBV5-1 CASSIEGYEQYF TGCGCCAGCAGTATCGAGGGCTACGAGCAGTACTTC
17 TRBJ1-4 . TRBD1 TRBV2 CASSGAQGAPTNEKLFF TGTGCCAGCAGTGGTGCGCAGGGGGCTCCAACTAATGAAAAACTGTTTTTT
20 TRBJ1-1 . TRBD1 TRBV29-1 CSVEARWVGGPGQVNTEAFF TGCAGCGTTGAGGCACGGTGGGTCGGTGGCCCGGGACAGGTGAACACTGAAGCTTTCTTT
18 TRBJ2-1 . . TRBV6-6 CASSLGPRTASSYNEQFF TGTGCCAGCAGTCTTGGCCCTCGGACAGCTAGCTCCTACAATGAGCAGTTCTTC
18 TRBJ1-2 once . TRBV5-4 CASSSTFGGPSPNYGYTF TGTGCCAGCAGCTCGACCTTCGGGGGGCCAAGCCCTAACTATGGCTACACCTTC
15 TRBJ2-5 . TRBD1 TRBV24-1 CATSDLGQDQETQYF TGTGCCACCAGTGACCTTGGACAGGACCAAGAGACCCAGTACTTC
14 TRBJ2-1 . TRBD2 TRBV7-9 CASSLSGGRNEQFF TGTGCCAGCAGCTTATCGGGGGGGCGGAATGAGCAGTTCTTC
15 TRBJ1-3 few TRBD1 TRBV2 CASSDGTGGRNTIYF TGTGCCAGCAGTGACGGGACAGGGGGGCGAAACACCATATATTTT
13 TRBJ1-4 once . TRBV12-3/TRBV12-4 CASTSGLEEKLFF TGTGCCAGCACCTCGGGGTTAGAGGAAAAACTGTTTTTT
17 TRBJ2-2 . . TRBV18 CASSPNPVSSNTGELFF TGTGCCAGCTCACCAAATCCGGTTTCATCGAACACCGGGGAGCTGTTTTTT
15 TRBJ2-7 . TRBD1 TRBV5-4 CASSLGRTGTGEQYF TGTGCCAGCAGCTTGGGGCGGACAGGGACGGGCGAGCAGTACTTC
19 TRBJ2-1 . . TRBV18 CASSPLRGPGKSSYNEQFF TGTGCCAGCTCACCACTCCGAGGGCCAGGCAAGAGCTCCTACAATGAGCAGTTCTTC
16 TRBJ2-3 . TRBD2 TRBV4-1 CASSQEQRGATDTQYF TGCGCCAGCAGCCAAGAACAGCGGGGGGCCACAGATACGCAGTATTTT
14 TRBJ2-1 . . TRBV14 CASSPRRSYNEQFF TGTGCCAGCAGCCCCCGGCGGTCCTACAATGAGCAGTTCTTC
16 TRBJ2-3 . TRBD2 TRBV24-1 CATSDRTSGETDTQYF TGTGCCACCAGTGACCGGACTAGCGGGGAAACAGATACGCAGTATTTT
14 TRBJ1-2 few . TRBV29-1 CSVEDLRGSYGYTF TGCAGCGTTGAAGATCTACGGGGGTCCTATGGCTACACCTTC